This entry lists 19 T cell receptor beta chains sequenced from one sample in a study of blood T cell repertoires in COVID-19. The method was immunoSEQ multiplex PCR; TCRdb's version includes in-frame clones alone and lacks a portion of them. In the table there are approximately 290,000 clones, approximately 93% of which are singletons. Sequenced material: peripheral blood. Receptor source: a woman in her 30s with COVID-19, enrolled during active disease.

The chain uses TRBV5-1 and TRBJ2-2; D gene ambiguous. V dropped 0 bases and J dropped 5 bases, with 8 bases sitting between them. Germline CDR1 is SGHRS and CDR2 is YFSETQ. The CDR3 has 14 amino acids. The CDR3, as DNA: TGCGCCAGCAGCTTGGACGGCGGAACCGGGGAGCTGTTTTTT. Protein: CASSLDGGTGELFF.

The chain links TRBV30 to TRBJ2-4; TRBD2 aligns across 8 bases. The CDR3 is 12 residues long. Trimming cost V 5 bases and J 6 bases; bases outside gene matches: 3. The V gene's germline CDR1 is GTSNPN and CDR2 SVGIG (reference sequence). In nucleotides, the CDR3 is TGTGCCTGGGGGGCGGGAGGAAACATTCAGTACTTC. Its protein is CAWGAGGNIQYF.

The V gene is TRBV7-2, the J gene TRBJ2-3; 7 bases agree with TRBD2. The CDR3 covers 17 residues. Germline loops: CDR1 SGHTA, CDR2 FQGNSA. V gave up 3 bases and J gave up 0 bases; unmatched junction bases: 9. The CDR3 spells CASSFGGGITSTDTQYF. CDR3 bases: TGTGCCAGCAGCTTCGGGGGAGGGATTACTAGCACAGATACGCAGTATTTT.

This chain uses TRBV6-2 or TRBV6-3 with TRBJ1-1, with TRBD1 as a possible D gene (5 bases). Germline CDR1 is MNHEY and CDR2 is SVGEGT. The CDR3 length is 15 residues. The V gene lost 2 bases and the J gene lost 4 bases, with 14 bases spanning the gap. CDR3 sequence: CASSYRGGKGTEAFF. As DNA, the CDR3 is TGTGCCAGCAGTTACCGGGGGGGGAAGGGCACTGAAGCTTTCTTT.

The gene calls are TRBV7-9 and TRBJ1-4, with D maybe TRBD1 (6 bases). Between the trimmed V and J ends, which lost 5 bases and 3 bases, there was a span of 16 bases. Germline assignment: CDR1 SEHNR and CDR2 FQNEAQ (reference sequence). This CDR3 spans 16 amino acids. CDR3 nucleotide sequence: TGTGCCAGCAGCCTCTTTACACAGGGTCCTAATGAAAAACTGTTTTTT. It is translated as CASSLFTQGPNEKLFF.

The chain combines TRBV19 with TRBJ1-2; D ambiguous. Germline V lookup: CDR1 LNHDA, CDR2 SQIVND (reference sequence). V lost 3 bases and J 6 bases, leaving 14 bases between the germline ends. This CDR3 has 14 residues. The CDR3 spells CASSMGRERNGYTF. CDR3 in DNA: TGTGCCAGTAGTATGGGGAGGGAAAGGAATGGCTACACCTTC.

The genes are TRBV7-6 and TRBJ1-1; D is possibly TRBD1 (5 bases). Germline V gives CDR1 SGHVS, CDR2 FNYEAQ. This CDR3 has 13 residues. The V end was cut by 4 bases, the J end by 1 base, with 7 bases between. The CDR3 DNA reads TGTGCCAGCAGCTCCCAGGGGAACACTGAAGCTTTCTTT. It codes for CASSSQGNTEAFF. Supplemented by reference TRBV7-6 and TRBJ1-1, the full variable domain reads GAGVSQSPRYKVTKRGQDVALRCDPISGHVSLYWYRQALGQGPEFLTYFNYEAQQDKSGLPNDRFSAERPEGSISTLTIQRTEQRDSAMYRCASSSQGNTEAFFGQGTRLTVV.

The chain has TRBV30 and TRBJ1-1, with 7 bases aligning to TRBD1. V trimming: 3 bases; J trimming: 6 bases; junction bases outside the gene matches: 1. Germline values: CDR1 GTSNPN, CDR2 SVGIG (reference sequence). The CDR3 contains 11 residues. CDR3 in amino acids: CAWRQGAEAFF. In DNA, the CDR3 is TGTGCCTGGAGGCAGGGGGCTGAAGCTTTCTTT.

The chain links TRBV27 to TRBJ2-3; TRBD2 might be the D (5 bases). CDR1 and CDR2 from the germline V gene are MNHEY and SMNVEV (reference sequence). V lost 6 bases to trimming and J lost 4 bases, with 26 bases between them. The length of the CDR3 is 18 residues. CDR3: CASSSTLLPRGLADTQYF. The CDR3 coding sequence is TGTGCCAGCAGCTCAACGCTACTCCCCCGCGGGTTGGCAGATACGCAGTATTTT.

This clone was seen just once. The rearrangement joins TRBV6-5 to TRBJ2-3, with D perhaps TRBD2 (6 bases). V was trimmed by 2 bases and J by 3 bases, leaving 12 bases between them. This CDR3 region has 15 residues. Germline V lookup: CDR1 MNHEY, CDR2 SVGAGI. DNA of the CDR3: TGTGCCAGCAGTTACGGGGCTAGCGAGACAGATACGCAGTATTTT. Translating it yields CASSYGASETDTQYF.

This clone showed up just once. This may arise from a read error, as a much more abundant clone is one base away. The sample contains more than one DNA sequence encoding this CDR3. The chain links TRBV7-9 to TRBJ1-1, with a tentative D call TRBD1 (5 bases). CDR3 size: 13 residues. The germline V gene encodes CDR1 SEHNR and CDR2 FQNEAQ (reference sequence). V lost 3 bases and J lost 0, with 5 bases in between. The CDR3: CASSLDMNTEAFF. For the CDR3, the DNA is TGTGCCAGCAGCTTGGACATGAACACTGAAGCTTTCTTT.

This sequence joins TRBV9 and TRBJ2-1; maybe TRBD1 (5 bases). Germline loops: CDR1 SGDLS, CDR2 YYNGEE. The CDR3 spans 14 residues. Trimming removed 0 bases from V and 10 bases from J, with 14 bases in between. The DNA for the CDR3 is TGTGCCAGCAGCGTAGAGACTTTGAAGGGGGAGCAGTTCTTC. Its translation is CASSVETLKGEQFF.

This chain connects TRBV30 to TRBJ1-1; D gene ambiguous. This CDR3 contains 13 residues. The germline gives CDR1 GTSNPN, CDR2 SVGIG (reference sequence). V was cut by 3 bases and J by 0 bases, with 8 bases left in between. This CDR3 reads CAWSWGVNTEAFF. CDR3 in DNA: TGTGCCTGGAGCTGGGGAGTGAACACTGAAGCTTTCTTT.

The CDR3 sequence: CAWSPLRREQYF. The DNA for the CDR3 is TGTGCCTGGAGTCCACTGCGGCGGGAGCAGTACTTC. V gene TRBV30 combines with J gene TRBJ2-7; no clear D gene. The CDR3 loop spans 12 amino acids. Per germline, CDR1 GTSNPN and CDR2 SVGIG (reference sequence). The ends were cut back, 2 bases at V and 7 bases at J, with 12 bases in the middle.

This chain uses TRBV5-6 with TRBJ1-2; 7 nucleotides match TRBD1. The junction had 5 bases not matched to a gene; V was cut back by 4 bases and J by 2 bases. Germline CDR1 and CDR2: SGHDT and YYEEEE. The CDR3 covers 14 residues. The CDR3 nucleotides read TGTGCCAGCAGCCCGTGGGACAGAAACTATGGCTACACCTTC. Translated: CASSPWDRNYGYTF.

The chain recombines TRBV28 with TRBJ2-1, with 7 bases that match TRBD1. CDR3 length: 13 residues. V shed 6 bases and J 4 bases; nucleotides not matched to a gene: 3. Germline V gives CDR1 MDHEN, CDR2 SYDVKM. The CDR3 coding sequence is TGTGCCAGCAGCTTGGACAGGTACAATGAGCAGTTCTTC. It specifies CASSLDRYNEQFF.

This chain connects TRBV29-1 to TRBJ2-1; 13 bases align to TRBD2. This CDR3 is built from 14 residues. Trimming at V came to 6 bases and at J to 7 bases, leaving 6 bases not matched to a gene. Germline CDR1 is SQVTM and CDR2 is ANQGSEA. CDR3 in amino acids: CSVTTSGGGNEQFF. DNA for the CDR3: TGCAGCGTCACTACTAGCGGGGGGGGGAATGAGCAGTTCTTC.

This chain uses TRBV2 with TRBJ1-1; possible D gene TRBD1, 5 bases. Germline V gene sequence: CDR1 SNHLY, CDR2 FYNNEI. The CDR3 has 15 residues. Trimming cost V 0 bases and J 1 base, with 9 bases left between them. The DNA of the CDR3 is TGTGCCAGCAGTGAAGCTATGGGGGGGAACACTGAAGCTTTCTTT. Encoded protein: CASSEAMGGNTEAFF. Supplemented by reference TRBV2 and TRBJ1-1, the full variable domain reads EPEVTQTPSHQVTQMGQEVILRCVPISNHLYFYWYRQILGQKVEFLVSFYNNEISEKSEIFDDQFSVERPDGSNFTLKIRSTKLEDSAMYFCASSEAMGGNTEAFFGQGTRLTVV.

The chain is built from TRBV27 and TRBJ2-2; TRBD1 is a possible D gene (5 bases). CDR1 and CDR2 from the germline V gene are MNHEY and SMNVEV (reference sequence). This CDR3 comprises 15 residues. Deletions cut 9 bases from V and 1 base from J, with 15 bases between. The CDR3 spells CASLGRGVNTGELFF. DNA of the CDR3: TGTGCCAGTCTAGGAAGGGGCGTGAACACCGGGGAGCTGTTTTTT.